One sample yielded the 19 T cell receptor beta chains listed below, sequenced in a study of blood T cell repertoires in COVID-19 (dated by TCRdb to between 2020 and 2021). Library preparation used the immunoSEQ multiplex PCR assay. What TCRdb holds here is the immuneACCESS table cut down to in-frame rearrangements. Part of the clones is not present; checked against another copy, under half of the missing clones reflect an unresolved V gene, and the others are unexplained. Present in this sample are around 270,000 clones, approximately 85% of which were seen just once. The ten top clones hold more than 3.5% of the sample. Sequencing was carried out using PBMCs or T cells enriched from blood (not recorded which). Receptors originate from a woman under 40 who had recovered from COVID-19.

The chain joins TRBV10-3 to TRBJ1-4; 7 bases align to TRBD1. After removal of 0 bases from V and 10 bases from J, the junction contained 11 bases not matched to a gene. From germline, CDR1 is ENHRY and CDR2 SYGVKD. The length of the CDR3 is 16 residues. CDR3 in DNA: TGTGCCATCAGTGAGTCGAAAAACAGGGGAGAGGGAAAACTGTTTTTT. Translated: CAISESKNRGEGKLFF.

Only a few counts were recorded for this clone. The chain is built from TRBV18 and TRBJ1-5; D ambiguous. Germline V gene data show CDR1 as KGHSH and CDR2 as LQKENI. Trimming stripped 2 bases from V and 7 bases from J, with 9 bases between. CDR3 length equals 13 residues. The CDR3, as DNA: TGTGCCAGCTCACCAGGGGAGTTACAGCCCCAGCATTTT. Amino acids: CASSPGELQPQHF.

The chain combines TRBV28 with TRBJ1-6; the match to TRBD1 covers 7 bases. Germline V gene data show CDR1 as MDHEN and CDR2 as SYDVKM. Trimming took 6 bases from V and 2 from J; bases not matched to a gene: 4. There are 15 residues in the CDR3. CDR3 DNA: TGTGCCAGCAGACAGGGGAGCGCCTATAATTCACCCCTCCACTTT. Amino acids: CASRQGSAYNSPLHF. Filled out from reference TRBV28 and TRBJ1-6, the complete variable domain reads DVKVTQSSRYLVKRTGEKVFLECVQDMDHENMFWYRQDPGLGLRLIYFSYDVKMKEKGDIPEGYSVSREKKERFSLILESASTNQTSMYLCASRQGSAYNSPLHFGNGTRLTVT.

The chain has TRBV14 and TRBJ2-7; tentatively, D is TRBD1 (5 bases). Germline values: CDR1 SGHDN, CDR2 FVKESK. This CDR3 is built from 13 residues. The germline V and J ends were trimmed by 4 bases and 2 bases, with 9 bases remaining between them. The DNA for the CDR3 is TGTGCCAGCAGCCCCCGGACAACCTACGAGCAGTACTTC. This codes for CASSPRTTYEQYF.

The chain couples TRBV6-5 to TRBJ1-1, with D unresolved. Germline V gene lookup returns CDR1 MNHEY and CDR2 SVGAGI. This CDR3 has 13 residues. Trimming pared 8 bases from V and 5 bases from J, leaving 15 bases between. The CDR3 sequence is CASFEGMRTEAFF. CDR3 in DNA: TGTGCCAGCTTCGAGGGTATGAGGACTGAAGCTTTCTTT.

The V gene is TRBV14, the J gene TRBJ2-7, with D unclear. The CDR3 totals 13 residues. V shed 1 base and J shed 4 bases, with 8 bases lying between them. From germline, CDR1 is SGHDN and CDR2 FVKESK. The CDR3 bases are TGTGCCAGCAGCCAAGTTCAGGTTTACGAGCAGTACTTC. It encodes CASSQVQVYEQYF.

The J gene is TRBJ2-7, the V gene TRBV11-2; no definite D call. Germline assignment: CDR1 SGHAT and CDR2 FQNNGV. V was clipped by 4 bases and J by 2 bases, with 18 bases between them. This CDR3 spans 16 amino acids. The CDR3 is CASSSRSEAWTYEQYF. The CDR3 region has the DNA TGTGCCAGCAGCTCAAGGAGCGAGGCCTGGACCTACGAGCAGTACTTC.

This chain uses TRBV6-5 with TRBJ1-5, with 8 nucleotides matching TRBD1. Germline V gives CDR1 MNHEY, CDR2 SVGAGI. This CDR3 comprises 14 residues. V was pared by 6 bases and J by 8 bases, with 9 bases of the junction left unmatched. The CDR3 DNA sequence: TGTGCCAGCAGACCCGGACAGGGCGGTGAGCCCCAGCATTTT. Protein sequence: CASRPGQGGEPQHF.

The chain recombines TRBV7-2 with TRBJ1-1; a possible D gene is TRBD1 (5 bases). This CDR3 comprises 12 residues. The V end was cut by 1 base, the J end by 11 bases, with 11 bases between. CDR1 is SGHTA and CDR2 is FQGNSA in the germline V gene. The CDR3 region is CASSLGPRGAFF. CDR3 DNA sequence: TGTGCCAGCAGCTTAGGCCCTCGGGGGGCTTTCTTT.

The chain is built from TRBV9 and TRBJ1-1; 9 nucleotides line up with TRBD1. Germline trimming cut 2 bases from V and 4 bases from J; bases unmatched to any gene: 12. The CDR3 runs to 17 residues. Germline-derived CDR1 and CDR2 are SGDLS and YYNGEE. CDR3 amino acids: CASSVGTGNPLITEAFF. CDR3 nucleotide sequence: TGTGCCAGCAGCGTTGGGACAGGGAATCCTCTGATCACTGAAGCTTTCTTT.

The chain recombines TRBV9 with TRBJ2-7, with TRBD1 matching over 7 bases. Germline V lookup: CDR1 SGDLS, CDR2 YYNGEE. V was clipped by 0 bases and J by 3 bases; unmatched bases: 6. The CDR3 consists of 15 residues. The CDR3, as DNA: TGTGCCAGCAGCGTAGGCGACAGGGTTTACTACGAGCAGTACTTC. Translating gives CASSVGDRVYYEQYF. Full variable domain (outside the CDR3, taken from reference TRBV9 and TRBJ2-7): DSGVTQTPKHLITATGQRVTLRCSPRSGDLSVYWYQQSLDQGLQFLIQYYNGEERAKGNILERFSAQQFPDLHSELNLSSLELGDSALYFCASSVGDRVYYEQYFGPGTRLTVT.

The chain employs TRBV28 and TRBJ1-2, with D unresolved. This CDR3 region has 12 residues. Germline assignment: CDR1 MDHEN and CDR2 SYDVKM. Deletions cut 5 bases from V and 7 bases from J, with 11 bases between. CDR3 amino acids: CASSISSGGYTF. The DNA of the CDR3 is TGTGCCAGCAGTATTTCCTCGGGTGGCTACACCTTC.

The genes are TRBV9 and TRBJ2-7; 7 nucleotides match TRBD1. The CDR3 is 14 residues long. V gave up 4 bases and J gave up 3 bases; unmatched junction bases: 7. The germline V gene has CDR1 SGDLS and CDR2 YYNGEE. The CDR3 sequence: CASSPRQGNYEQYF. The CDR3 coding sequence is TGTGCCAGCAGCCCCAGACAGGGAAACTACGAGCAGTACTTC.

J is TRBJ1-2 and V is TRBV27, with D unresolved. The CDR3 extends over 12 amino acids. Germline V gene sequence: CDR1 MNHEY, CDR2 SMNVEV (reference sequence). The ends were cut back, 6 bases at V and 7 bases at J, with 12 bases in the middle. CDR3 loop: CASSDGPGGYTF. CDR3 sequence (DNA): TGTGCCAGCAGCGATGGTCCCGGTGGCTACACCTTC.

This sequence joins TRBV7-2 and TRBJ2-3; D is ambiguous. The CDR3 is 14 residues long. Germline CDR1 SGHTA, CDR2 FQGNSA. The ends were cut back, 7 bases at V and 5 bases at J, with 16 bases in the middle. The CDR3 sequence: CASTAAVGVDTQYF. In DNA form, the CDR3 reads TGTGCCAGCACGGCGGCGGTGGGTGTAGATACGCAGTATTTT.

This chain links TRBV24-1 with TRBJ1-1, with 9 positions matching TRBD1. Per germline, CDR1 KGHDR and CDR2 SFDVKD. V shed 5 bases, J shed 1 base, and the junction held 4 bases outside the gene matches. The CDR3 covers 15 residues. CDR3 DNA: TGTGCCACCAGTGCCGAGACAGGGGGGAACACTGAAGCTTTCTTT. Translation gives CATSAETGGNTEAFF.

CDR3 residues: CASSPGQGVAFF. For the CDR3, the DNA is TGTGCCAGCAGCCCGGGACAGGGGGTAGCTTTCTTT. The rearrangement uses TRBV6-5 and TRBJ1-1; 11 bases fit TRBD1. Looked up from germline, CDR1 is MNHEY and CDR2 is SVGAGI. The CDR3 consists of 12 residues. J gave up 10 bases and V 6 bases, and 4 bases lay outside the gene matches.

The rearrangement links TRBV19 to TRBJ1-1, with a possible D match to TRBD1 (5 bases). This CDR3 spans 13 amino acids. Germline assignment: CDR1 LNHDA and CDR2 SQIVND (reference sequence). V was cut by 5 bases and J by 4 bases, with 11 bases left in between. In DNA, the CDR3 is TGTGCCAGTAGTGACCAGGGCAGCACTGAAGCTTTCTTT. This sequence encodes CASSDQGSTEAFF.

On this clone: The junction and the germline gene differ at one end; a read error may be behind it. This sequence joins TRBV11-2 and TRBJ2-3, with TRBD1 matching 8 bases. CDR3 size: 15 residues. Germline values: CDR1 SGHAT, CDR2 FQNNGV. The CDR3: CASSLAGTGTYTQYF. The CDR3 DNA reads as TGTGCCAGCAGCTTAGCTGGGACAGGCACATATACGCAGTATTTT.